These 26 T cell receptor beta chains were all obtained from the same sample, sequenced in a study of blood T cell repertoires in COVID-19. Here immunoSEQ multiplex PCR was the method, and the copy in TCRdb shows in-frame clones only, minus some. The repertoire holds around 120,000 clones, with about 92% as singletons. Sample: peripheral blood. These TCRs come from a middle-aged man with active COVID-19.

V is TRBV7-8 and J is TRBJ2-3; D remains unclear. Trimming pared 2 bases from V and 7 bases from J, leaving 16 bases between. CDR1 and CDR2 from the germline V gene are SGHVS and FQNEAQ. CDR3 size: 15 residues. CDR3 nucleotides: TGTGCCAGCAGCTTATCCTCCCTATATGTGTATACGCAGTATTTT. Protein sequence: CASSLSSLYVYTQYF.

The chain couples TRBV2 to TRBJ1-5, with a possible D match to TRBD1 (6 bases). Germline V gene sequence: CDR1 SNHLY, CDR2 FYNNEI. This CDR3 contains 15 residues. Trimming removed 6 bases at V and 3 bases at J, with 15 bases between. CDR3 amino acids: CASRPGKGVNQPQHF. The DNA for the CDR3 is TGTGCCAGCAGACCGGGTAAGGGGGTCAATCAGCCCCAGCATTTT.

This clone was observed once. V and J are TRBV18 and TRBJ1-3, with a weak D call TRBD1 (6 bases). Germline CDR1 KGHSH, CDR2 LQKENI. The CDR3 has 17 amino acids. Trimming pared 3 bases from V and 0 bases from J, leaving 15 bases between. The CDR3 loop reads CASSPPGTSSSGNTIYF. CDR3 in DNA: TGTGCCAGCTCACCCCCCGGGACATCCAGCTCTGGAAACACCATATATTTT.

This clone was counted once. V and J are TRBV14 and TRBJ2-5; D call uncertain. The germline CDR1 and CDR2 sequences are SGHDN and FVKESK. Trimming pared 0 bases from V and 5 bases from J, leaving 16 bases between. The CDR3 has 16 amino acids. CDR3 protein: CASSQDELSLGETQYF. The CDR3 nucleotides are TGTGCCAGCAGCCAAGACGAGCTATCCCTCGGGGAGACCCAGTACTTC.

The chain links TRBV18 to TRBJ1-1, with D tentatively TRBD1 (6 bases). Germline CDR1 is KGHSH and CDR2 is LQKENI. V lost 8 bases, J lost 7 bases, and 26 bases lay in between. The CDR3 consists of 16 residues. The DNA of the CDR3 is TGTGCCAGCGCCCCGTATACACCACGGGCAGGGGATGAAGCTTTCTTT. This encodes CASAPYTPRAGDEAFF.

V usage is TRBV14 and J usage is TRBJ2-5; 8 bases line up with TRBD1. This CDR3 has 13 residues. Germline V gives CDR1 SGHDN, CDR2 FVKESK. The V and J ends lost 7 bases and 5 bases, in that order; junction bases with no gene match: 6. The CDR3, as DNA: TGTGCCAGCACCACGACAGGGGTGGAGACCCAGTACTTC. Protein sequence: CASTTTGVETQYF. The full variable domain, its missing parts supplied by reference TRBV14 and TRBJ2-5, is EAGVTQFPSHSVIEKGQTVTLRCDPISGHDNLYWYRRVMGKEIKFLLHFVKESKQDESGMPNNRFLAERTGGTYSTLKVQPAELEDSGVYFCASTTTGVETQYFGPGTRLLVL.

This clone occurred once. The chain carries TRBV3-1 (or the pseudogene TRBV3-2) and TRBJ1-5; 7 positions agree with TRBD1. J was trimmed by 2 bases and V by 8 bases; bases with no gene match: 3. This CDR3 contains 13 residues. Germline CDR1 and CDR2: LGHDT and YNNKEL (reference sequence). The CDR3 spells CASGGTGNQPQHF. The CDR3 DNA is TGTGCCAGCGGGGGGACAGGCAATCAGCCCCAGCATTTT.

J is TRBJ1-5 and V is TRBV19; possibly TRBD1 for D (5 bases). The germline gives CDR1 LNHDA, CDR2 SQIVND (reference sequence). The CDR3 is made up of 13 amino acids. Trimming stripped 10 bases from V and 6 bases from J, with 16 bases between. DNA for the CDR3: TGTGCCACCGTTGGGGACTTTGGTCAGCCCCAGCATTTT. Amino acid sequence: CATVGDFGQPQHF.

The V call is TRBV29-1, the J call TRBJ2-3, with 11 bases matching TRBD2. This CDR3 spans 12 amino acids. Per germline, CDR1 SQVTM and CDR2 ANQGSEA. Losses at the gene ends were 7 bases for V and 5 bases for J; bases not matched to a gene: 2. The CDR3 loop reads CSAGTSGDTQYF. The DNA of the CDR3 is TGCAGCGCAGGGACTAGCGGAGATACGCAGTATTTT.

The chain joins TRBV19 to TRBJ1-1; D not certain. Trimming stripped 4 bases from V and 0 bases from J, with 9 bases between. The CDR3 loop spans 14 amino acids. Germline V CDR1 and CDR2: LNHDA, SQIVND (reference sequence). CDR3 nucleotide sequence: TGTGCCAGTAGTACCGTCCTTCTGAACACTGAAGCTTTCTTT. Amino acids: CASSTVLLNTEAFF.

This chain uses TRBV11-1 with TRBJ2-2; 8 bases agree with TRBD1. V lost 5 bases and J lost 3; bases outside the gene matches: 5. Germline V gives CDR1 SGHAT, CDR2 FQDESV (reference sequence). This CDR3 comprises 15 residues. The CDR3 nucleotides are TGTGCCAGCAGCACACGACAGGGGTACACCGGGGAGCTGTTTTTT. Amino acids: CASSTRQGYTGELFF.

The chain combines TRBV5-1 with TRBJ1-6, with D tentatively TRBD1 (5 bases). Germline-derived CDR1 and CDR2 are SGHRS and YFSETQ. Trimming stripped 1 base from V and 7 bases from J, with 9 bases between. The CDR3 covers 14 residues. The CDR3 spells CASSLRQLNSPLHF. DNA of the CDR3: TGCGCCAGCAGCTTGCGACAGTTAAATTCACCCCTCCACTTT.

This chain uses TRBV7-2 with TRBJ1-3; D call uncertain. The V end lost 4 bases, the J end lost 3 bases, and 10 bases lay between the germline ends. The CDR3 sequence is 14 residues long. Germline V gene lookup returns CDR1 SGHTA and CDR2 FQGNSA. In DNA form, the CDR3 reads TGTGCCAGCAGCTCTCAATCGAGTGGAAACACCATATATTTT. It yields the protein CASSSQSSGNTIYF.

The chain uses TRBV3-1 (or the pseudogene TRBV3-2) and TRBJ2-1; D gene uncertain. Germline V lookup: CDR1 LGHDT, CDR2 YNNKEL (reference sequence). The V end was cut by 4 bases, the J end by 0 bases, with 10 bases between. The CDR3 is 15 residues long. CDR3 nucleotides: TGTGCCAGCAGCCTTCACTCGAGCTCCTACAATGAGCAGTTCTTC. Amino acids: CASSLHSSSYNEQFF.

This rearrangement joins TRBV7-9 to TRBJ2-3; D possibly corresponds to TRBD2 (5 bases). The CDR3 extends over 15 amino acids. CDR1 SEHNR and CDR2 FQNEAQ come from the germline V gene (reference sequence). V lost 1 base and J lost 6, with 14 bases in between. CDR3 protein: CASSLVMDFVDTQYF. CDR3 sequence (DNA): TGTGCCAGCAGCTTAGTTATGGACTTCGTGGATACGCAGTATTTT.

V usage is TRBV28 and J usage is TRBJ2-2; TRBD1 matches 9 bases. In germline, CDR1 is MDHEN, CDR2 SYDVKM. The V and J ends lost 7 bases and 5 bases, in that order; junction bases with no gene match: 5. The CDR3 has 14 residues. Written as DNA, the CDR3 is TGTGCCAGCATCCGAGACAGGGGGACCGGGGAGCTGTTTTTT. Amino acid sequence: CASIRDRGTGELFF.

The rearrangement uses TRBV2 and TRBJ2-1; tentative D call: TRBD2 (5 bases). CDR1 is SNHLY and CDR2 is FYNNEI in the germline V gene. V was cut by 5 bases and J by 7 bases, with 9 bases left in between. The CDR3 has 12 amino acids. This CDR3 is CASSYTRNEQFF. CDR3 DNA sequence: TGTGCCAGCAGTTACACTAGAAATGAGCAGTTCTTC.

The rearrangement links TRBV7-8 to TRBJ1-4; D may be TRBD1 (6 bases). Trimming took 5 bases from V and 3 from J, leaving 22 bases between them. The CDR3 covers 18 residues. The germline CDR1 and CDR2 sequences are SGHVS and FQNEAQ. CDR3 nucleotide sequence: TGTGCCAGCAGCCTGATTCCAGGGGATCTAGGAGCTAATGAAAAACTGTTTTTT. Its translation: CASSLIPGDLGANEKLFF.

The chain joins TRBV3-1 (or the pseudogene TRBV3-2) to TRBJ1-2; a weak D match, TRBD1 (5 bases). V lost 1 base and J 2 bases, leaving 11 bases between the germline ends. The CDR3 totals 15 residues. CDR1 is LGHDT, CDR2 YNNKEL, per germline (reference sequence). CDR3 coding DNA: TGTGCCAGCAGCCAAGGACGGACATTGAACTATGGCTACACCTTC. Its translation is CASSQGRTLNYGYTF.

The chain couples TRBV5-6 to TRBJ2-7, with TRBD1 as a possible D gene (7 bases). The germline gives CDR1 SGHDT, CDR2 YYEEEE. This CDR3 is built from 14 residues. The V gene lost 2 bases and the J gene lost 3 bases, with 12 bases spanning the gap. The CDR3 DNA is TGTGCCAGCAGCTTATCAGGGGGAGGCTACGAGCAGTACGTC. Its translation is CASSLSGGGYEQYV.

The chain links TRBV2 to TRBJ1-1; 10 bases are a match to TRBD1. The CDR3 has 13 residues. Unmatched junction bases numbered 6, after V lost 6 bases and J lost 8 bases. In germline, CDR1 is SNHLY, CDR2 FYNNEI. The CDR3 bases are TGTGCCAGCAGGAAGACAGGGGGCGGCGAAGCTTTCTTT. It specifies CASRKTGGGEAFF.

This sequence joins TRBV3-1 (or the pseudogene TRBV3-2) and TRBJ2-5; no firm D call. V was cut by 5 bases and J by 5 bases, with 6 bases left in between. The CDR3 extends over 11 amino acids. CDR1 and CDR2 from the germline V gene are LGHDT and YNNKEL (reference sequence). The DNA for the CDR3 is TGTGCCAGCAGCTCCCTCGAGACCCAGTACTTC. Translated: CASSSLETQYF.

The V and J genes are TRBV27 and TRBJ2-5; possibly TRBD2 for D (6 bases). Trimming stripped 8 bases from V and 5 bases from J, with 15 bases between. The CDR3 totals 13 residues. From germline, CDR1 is MNHEY and CDR2 SMNVEV (reference sequence). CDR3 residues: CASGGLGRETQYF. For the CDR3, the DNA is TGTGCCAGCGGCGGTTTGGGGAGGGAGACCCAGTACTTC.

This clone was found many times. The chain joins TRBV4-2 to TRBJ1-5, with D hard to call. Deletions cut 1 base from V and 5 bases from J, with 9 bases between. CDR3 size: 14 residues. Germline loops: CDR1 LGHNA, CDR2 YNFKEQ. CDR3 protein: CASSQGGMDQPQHF. Written as DNA, the CDR3 is TGTGCCAGCAGCCAAGGAGGGATGGATCAGCCCCAGCATTTT.

This chain connects TRBV29-1 to TRBJ2-2; D not certain. CDR1 and CDR2 from the germline V gene are SQVTM and ANQGSEA. This CDR3 region has 14 residues. V was pared by 0 bases and J by 2 bases, with 7 bases between. The CDR3 DNA is TGCAGCGTTGAAGATTACAGAAACACCGGGGAGCTGTTTTTT. Translating it yields CSVEDYRNTGELFF.

About this clone itself: The junction and the germline gene differ at one end; a read error may be behind it. V and J are TRBV11-2 and TRBJ2-7; 7 positions match TRBD1. The CDR3 extends over 17 amino acids. Germline loops: CDR1 SGHAT, CDR2 FQNNGV. The CDR3 region is CASSVDYGTAITYEQYF. DNA of the CDR3: TGTGCCAGCAGCGTAGATTATGGGACAGCGATCACCTACGAGCAGTACTTC.